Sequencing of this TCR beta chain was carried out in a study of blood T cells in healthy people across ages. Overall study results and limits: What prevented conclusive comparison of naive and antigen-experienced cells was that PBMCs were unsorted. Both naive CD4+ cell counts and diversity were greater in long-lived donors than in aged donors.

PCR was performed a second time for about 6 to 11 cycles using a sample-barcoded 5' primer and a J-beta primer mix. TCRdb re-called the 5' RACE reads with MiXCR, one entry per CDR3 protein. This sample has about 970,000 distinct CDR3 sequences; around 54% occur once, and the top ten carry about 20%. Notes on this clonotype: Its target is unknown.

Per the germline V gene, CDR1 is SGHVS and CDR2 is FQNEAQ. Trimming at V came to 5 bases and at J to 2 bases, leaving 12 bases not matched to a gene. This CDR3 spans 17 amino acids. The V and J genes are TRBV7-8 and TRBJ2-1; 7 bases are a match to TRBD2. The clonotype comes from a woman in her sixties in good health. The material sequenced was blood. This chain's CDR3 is CASSGRALPFTYNEQFF. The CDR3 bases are TGTGCCAGCAGCGGGAGGGCTCTACCCTTCACCTACAATGAGCAGTTCTTC. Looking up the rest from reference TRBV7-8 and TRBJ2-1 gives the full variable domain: GAGVSQSPRYKVAKRGQDVALRCDPISGHVSLFWYQQALGQGPEFLTYFQNEAQLDKSGLPSDRFFAERPEGSVSTLKIQRTQQEDSAVYLCASSGRALPFTYNEQFFGPGTRLTVL.